This TCR beta chain was profiled in a study of a mutant IDH1 vaccine in newly diagnosed glioma. As for the study in general: Treated patients, approximately 60% male and approximately 38% female, averaged about 40 years of age.

Profiled with immunoSEQ multiplex PCR; TCRdb holds only in-frame clones, not every one. In the table there are about 20,000 clones, about 85% of which are singletons. Documented time point: baseline, week 1 (first vaccination visit). Treatment indicated: pre-vaccination baseline after standard-of-care therapy. This CDR3 is 14 amino acids long. The V gene's germline CDR1 is LGHNA and CDR2 YSLEER. V shed 0 bases and J shed 2 bases, with 4 bases lying between them. Findings and caveats of the study: Pseudoprogression showed no apparent link to changes in top peripheral T cell clonotypes.

Of note for this clone: Antigen specificity is unknown.

The source material was PBMCs, sampled from a glioma patient treated with radiotherapy, temozolomide or both. The chain joins TRBV4-3 to TRBJ2-2, with D unclear. This TCR came from a man aged 40-50 years with glioma. This chain's CDR3 is CASSQDPNTGELFF. Written as DNA, the CDR3 is TGCGCCAGCAGCCAAGACCCAAACACCGGGGAGCTGTTTTTT.